These 6 T cell receptor beta chains were all obtained from the same sample, sequenced in a study of cytomegalovirus exposure and HLA in healthy donors. 13 Jbeta primers and 60 Vbeta primers were used for the PCR. Produced via immunoSEQ multiplex PCR; TCRdb's table is partial and in-frame only. The table lists about 250,000 clones, around two thirds of them singletons. The sample consisted of PBMCs. The receptors originated from a female donor in good health and CMV-seronegative.

This clone was observed a handful of times. V usage is TRBV19 and J usage is TRBJ1-1; weak D call: TRBD1 (6 bases). The CDR3 is 14 residues long. V was pared by 5 bases and J by 2 bases, with 12 bases between. The germline gives CDR1 LNHDA, CDR2 SQIVND (reference sequence). The CDR3 region has the DNA TGTGCCAGTAGTTTACAGGGTAGTAACACTGAAGCTTTCTTT. This encodes CASSLQGSNTEAFF.

The chain has TRBV11-3 and TRBJ2-3, with D possibly TRBD1 on 5 matching bases. The V gene's germline CDR1 is SGHNT and CDR2 YENEEA. V was clipped by 8 bases and J by 6 bases, with 15 bases between them. The CDR3 totals 13 residues. The CDR3 protein is CASLEGPGDTQYF. In DNA, the CDR3 is TGTGCCAGCTTAGAAGGGCCAGGGGATACGCAGTATTTT.

The chain joins TRBV7-3 to TRBJ2-3; D is perhaps TRBD2 (6 bases). Per the germline V gene, CDR1 is SGHTA and CDR2 is FQGTGA. V lost 2 bases, J lost 3 bases, and 15 bases lay in between. The CDR3 consists of 16 residues. CDR3 protein: CASSLGEASGTDTQYF. The CDR3 nucleotides read TGTGCCAGCAGCTTAGGGGAGGCCTCAGGAACAGATACGCAGTATTTT.

The rearrangement joins TRBV10-3 to TRBJ1-1; TRBD1 matches at 8 bases. Germline CDR1 is ENHRY and CDR2 is SYGVKD. Trimming cost V 2 bases and J 4 bases; bases outside gene matches: 3. This CDR3 contains 14 residues. CDR3 bases: TGTGCCATCAGTGAGAACAGGGGGTCCACTGAAGCTTTCTTT. Amino acid sequence: CAISENRGSTEAFF.

V usage is TRBV4-1 and J usage is TRBJ2-7; TRBD2 matches at 12 bases. The CDR3 is 15 residues long. Per germline, CDR1 MGHRA and CDR2 YSYEKL. Unmatched junction bases numbered 7, after V lost 4 bases and J lost 6 bases. The CDR3 nucleotides are TGCGCCAGCAGCCCCGAAGGGACTAGCGGGCGCGAGCAGTACTTC. Residues: CASSPEGTSGREQYF.

The chain combines TRBV6-6 with TRBJ2-2; TRBD1 is a possible D gene (6 bases). Germline CDR1 MNHNY, CDR2 SVGAGI (reference sequence). The CDR3 has 15 amino acids. The V end lost 6 bases, the J end lost 3 bases, and 14 bases lay between the germline ends. The CDR3 reads CASRTPDRDTGELFF. The CDR3 DNA is TGTGCCAGCAGAACCCCGGACAGAGACACCGGGGAGCTGTTTTTT.